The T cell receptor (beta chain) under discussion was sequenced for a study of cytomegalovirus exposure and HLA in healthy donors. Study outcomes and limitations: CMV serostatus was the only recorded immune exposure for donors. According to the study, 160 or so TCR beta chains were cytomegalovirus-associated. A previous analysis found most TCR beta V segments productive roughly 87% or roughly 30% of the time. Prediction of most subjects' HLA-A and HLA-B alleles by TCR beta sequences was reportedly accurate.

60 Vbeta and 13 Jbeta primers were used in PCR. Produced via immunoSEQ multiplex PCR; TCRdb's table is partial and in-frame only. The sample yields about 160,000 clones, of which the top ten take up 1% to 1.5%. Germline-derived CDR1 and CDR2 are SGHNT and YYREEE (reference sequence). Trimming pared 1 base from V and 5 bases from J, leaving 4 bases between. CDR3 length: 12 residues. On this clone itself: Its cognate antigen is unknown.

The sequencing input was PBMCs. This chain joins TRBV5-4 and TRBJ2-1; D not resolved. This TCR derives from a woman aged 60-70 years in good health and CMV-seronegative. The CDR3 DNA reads TGTGCCAGCAGCTTGCCTGACAATGAGCAGTTCTTC. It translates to CASSLPDNEQFF.